Listed here are 16 T cell receptor beta chains from one sample, sequenced in a study of blood T cell repertoires in COVID-19. Libraries were prepared by immunoSEQ multiplex PCR; TCRdb keeps only in-frame clonotypes and omits some of them. Of some 97,000 clones in the sample, 86% were seen once. The material sequenced was PBMCs or T cells enriched from blood (not recorded which). The receptor set was obtained from a woman between 45 and 60 years old who had recovered from COVID-19.

The V and J genes are TRBV9 and TRBJ1-6; the match to TRBD1 covers 7 bases. This CDR3 region has 15 residues. The V gene's germline CDR1 is SGDLS and CDR2 YYNGEE. V shed 3 bases, J shed 7 bases, and the junction held 7 bases outside the gene matches. CDR3 nucleotide sequence: TGTGCCAGCAGCGCTGGGGAGACAGGGAATTCACCCCTCCACTTT. Its protein is CASSAGETGNSPLHF.

V gene TRBV29-1 combines with J gene TRBJ1-1; 7 bases map to TRBD1. This CDR3 contains 12 residues. V dropped 7 bases and J dropped 0; count of bases not matched to a gene: 2. The V gene's germline CDR1 is SQVTM and CDR2 ANQGSEA. CDR3 amino acids: CSGGQMNTEAFF. CDR3 nucleotide sequence: TGCAGCGGGGGACAGATGAACACTGAAGCTTTCTTT.

This clone showed up just a few times. The chain employs TRBV30 and TRBJ2-6, with D maybe TRBD1 (5 bases). The CDR3 is 18 amino acids. The germline V and J ends were trimmed by 0 bases and 4 bases, with 19 bases remaining between them. From germline, CDR1 is GTSNPN and CDR2 SVGIG (reference sequence). CDR3 residues: CAWSVQWGHSEGANVLTF. Written as DNA, the CDR3 is TGTGCCTGGAGTGTACAGTGGGGCCACTCGGAGGGGGCCAACGTCCTGACTTTC.

This clone has more than one count but fewer than ten. The V call is TRBV5-4, the J call TRBJ2-7; D is uncertain. The CDR3 is made up of 16 amino acids. Germline CDR1 is SGHNT and CDR2 is YYREEE (reference sequence). V was shortened by 3 bases and J by 6 bases, with 22 bases between the two germline ends. The DNA for the CDR3 is TGTGCCAGCAGCTCCCGCTATGGGCAAGATCACATCGAGCAGTACTTC. This codes for CASSSRYGQDHIEQYF.

The rearrangement uses TRBV5-1 and TRBJ2-3, with TRBD2 matching 13 bases. The CDR3 length is 17 residues. V lost 2 bases and J lost 1; bases outside the gene matches: 4. CDR1 is SGHRS, CDR2 YFSETQ, per germline. CDR3 bases: TGCGCCAGCAGCTTAGGGACTAGCGGGATAGGCACAGATACGCAGTATTTT. This gives the protein CASSLGTSGIGTDTQYF. The full variable domain, with the rest looked up from reference TRBV5-1 and TRBJ2-3, is KAGVTQTPRYLIKTRGQQVTLSCSPISGHRSVSWYQQTPGQGLQFLFEYFSETQRNKGNFPGRFSGRQFSNSRSEMNVSTLELGDSALYLCASSLGTSGIGTDTQYFGPGTRLTVL.

V usage is TRBV6-2 or TRBV6-3 and J usage is TRBJ2-5, with 10 positions matching TRBD2. Germline V gene data show CDR1 as MNHEY and CDR2 as SVGEGT. V shed 0 bases and J 2 bases; nucleotides not matched to a gene: 6. This CDR3 contains 17 residues. DNA for the CDR3: TGTGCCAGCAGTTACTCGTATAGCGGGAGGACTCAAGAGACCCAGTACTTC. This gives the protein CASSYSYSGRTQETQYF.

The V and J genes are TRBV7-3 and TRBJ1-1, with a tentative D call TRBD1 (5 bases). The CDR3 covers 15 residues. Germline values: CDR1 SGHTA, CDR2 FQGTGA. With 1 base removed from V and 6 bases from J, the gap between germline ends came to 15 bases. The CDR3, as DNA: TGTGCCAGCAGCTTAAAAGTCCAGGGCAACCCTGAAGCTTTCTTT. It translates to CASSLKVQGNPEAFF.

The chain links TRBV5-1 to TRBJ1-3; TRBD1 might be the D (6 bases). This CDR3 has 16 residues. Looked up from germline, CDR1 is SGHRS and CDR2 is YFSETQ. Trimming removed 0 bases from V and 1 base from J, with 11 bases in between. Here the CDR3 reads CASSLAGELSGNTIYF. The CDR3 DNA sequence: TGCGCCAGCAGCTTGGCAGGGGAGTTGTCTGGAAACACCATATATTTT.

This chain connects TRBV12-3 or TRBV12-4 to TRBJ2-5; 9 bases fit TRBD2. J was trimmed by 7 bases and V by 3 bases; bases with no gene match: 3. The CDR3 sequence is 13 residues long. The CDR3 protein is CASSFSGGGTQYF. In DNA, the CDR3 is TGTGCCAGCAGTTTTAGCGGGGGAGGGACCCAGTACTTC.

This sequence joins TRBV9 and TRBJ2-2; TRBD1 matches 7 bases. The CDR3 extends over 15 amino acids. Germline trimming cut 4 bases from V and 7 bases from J; bases unmatched to any gene: 10. CDR1 and CDR2 (germline): SGDLS, YYNGEE. The CDR3 sequence: CASSHRTGGDGELFF. For the CDR3, the DNA is TGTGCCAGCAGCCATCGGACAGGTGGCGACGGGGAGCTGTTTTTT.

This clone was seen only once. The chain links TRBV5-4 to TRBJ1-1, with 8 positions matching TRBD1. The CDR3 is 16 amino acids. V shed 4 bases, J shed 1 base, and the junction held 9 bases outside the gene matches. The germline V gene encodes CDR1 SGHNT and CDR2 YYREEE (reference sequence). The chain's CDR3 is CASSRGQGVGNTEAFF. The CDR3 DNA is TGTGCCAGCAGCCGTGGACAGGGCGTGGGGAACACTGAAGCTTTCTTT.

The rearrangement uses TRBV28 and TRBJ2-7, with a weak D call TRBD1 (5 bases). Per the germline V gene, CDR1 is MDHEN and CDR2 is SYDVKM. The CDR3 spans 15 residues. V gave up 3 bases and J gave up 0 bases, with 12 bases separating them. The CDR3, as DNA: TGTGCCAGCAGTTTTGCGACAGAGGCCTCCTACGAGCAGTACTTC. This translates into CASSFATEASYEQYF.

This clone was seen once. The rearrangement joins TRBV4-1 to TRBJ1-3; perhaps TRBD1 as D (5 bases). The length of the CDR3 is 15 residues. Trimming cost V 1 base and J 1 base, with 8 bases left between them. Germline CDR1 and CDR2: MGHRA and YSYEKL. Here the CDR3 DNA reads TGCGCCAGCAGCCAAGGACAGCTTTCTGGAAACACCATATATTTT. Residues: CASSQGQLSGNTIYF.

For the CDR3, the DNA is TGTGCCAGCAGCTTAGCCGGCGACAGGGTCGCCGAAGCTTTCTTT. Translation gives CASSLAGDRVAEAFF. This rearrangement joins TRBV7-8 to TRBJ1-1, with 7 bases identical to TRBD1. This CDR3 is built from 15 residues. Per germline, CDR1 SGHVS and CDR2 FQNEAQ. J lost 8 bases, V lost 0 bases, and 9 bases had no gene match. The full variable domain, rest sourced from reference TRBV7-8 and TRBJ1-1, is GAGVSQSPRYKVAKRGQDVALRCDPISGHVSLFWYQQALGQGPEFLTYFQNEAQLDKSGLPSDRFFAERPEGSVSTLKIQRTQQEDSAVYLCASSLAGDRVAEAFFGQGTRLTVV.

The J gene is TRBJ1-2, the V gene TRBV7-9; 9 positions agree with TRBD1. Trimming cost V 6 bases and J 4 bases; bases outside gene matches: 6. The CDR3 covers 14 residues. CDR1 and CDR2 from the germline V gene are SEHNR and FQNEAQ (reference sequence). The chain's CDR3 is CASRSTGGGYGYTF. The CDR3 nucleotides are TGTGCCAGCAGAAGTACAGGGGGCGGCTATGGCTACACCTTC.

This rearrangement joins TRBV27 to TRBJ1-4; the D is unclear. The CDR3 contains 13 residues. Looked up from germline, CDR1 is MNHEY and CDR2 is SMNVEV (reference sequence). V gave up 4 bases and J gave up 8 bases, with 11 bases separating them. In nucleotides, the CDR3 is TGTGCCAGCAGTTGGGGAGGTCAGGAAAAACTGTTTTTT. Amino acids: CASSWGGQEKLFF.